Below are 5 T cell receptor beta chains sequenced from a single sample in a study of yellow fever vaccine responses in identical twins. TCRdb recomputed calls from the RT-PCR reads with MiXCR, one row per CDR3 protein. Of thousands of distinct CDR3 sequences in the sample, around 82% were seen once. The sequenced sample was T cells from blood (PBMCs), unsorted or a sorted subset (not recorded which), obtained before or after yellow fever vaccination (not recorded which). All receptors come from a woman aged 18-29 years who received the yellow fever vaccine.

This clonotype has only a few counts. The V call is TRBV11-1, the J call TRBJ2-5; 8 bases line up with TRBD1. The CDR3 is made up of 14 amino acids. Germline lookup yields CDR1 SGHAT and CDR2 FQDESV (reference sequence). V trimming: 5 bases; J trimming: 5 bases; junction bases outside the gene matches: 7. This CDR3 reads CASSPRQGWETQYF. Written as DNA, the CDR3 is TGTGCCAGCAGCCCCCGACAGGGGTGGGAGACCCAGTACTTC.

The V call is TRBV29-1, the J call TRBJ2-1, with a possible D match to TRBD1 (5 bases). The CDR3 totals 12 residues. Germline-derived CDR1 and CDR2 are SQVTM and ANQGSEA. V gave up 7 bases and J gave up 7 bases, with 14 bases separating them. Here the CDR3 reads CSDRGRSNEQFF. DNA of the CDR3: TGCAGCGATAGGGGAAGGAGTAATGAGCAGTTCTTC.

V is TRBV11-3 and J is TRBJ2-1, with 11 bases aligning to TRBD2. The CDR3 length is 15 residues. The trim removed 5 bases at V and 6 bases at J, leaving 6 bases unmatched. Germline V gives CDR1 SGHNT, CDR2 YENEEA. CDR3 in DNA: TGTGCCAGCAGCCAACTAGCGGGAGAGTCCAATGAGCAGTTCTTC. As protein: CASSQLAGESNEQFF.

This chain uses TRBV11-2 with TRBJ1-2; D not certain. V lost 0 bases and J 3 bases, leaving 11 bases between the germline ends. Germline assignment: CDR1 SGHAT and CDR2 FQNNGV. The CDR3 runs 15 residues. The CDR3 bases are TGTGCCAGCAGCTTAGACGGGTTAAGGGACTATGGCTACACCTTC. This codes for CASSLDGLRDYGYTF.

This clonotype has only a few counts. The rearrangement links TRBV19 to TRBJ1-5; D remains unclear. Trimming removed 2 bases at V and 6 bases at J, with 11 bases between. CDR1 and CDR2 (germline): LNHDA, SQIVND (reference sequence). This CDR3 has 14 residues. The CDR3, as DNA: TGTGCCAGTAGTATACCCGGGGTCGGTCAGCCCCAGCATTTT. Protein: CASSIPGVGQPQHF. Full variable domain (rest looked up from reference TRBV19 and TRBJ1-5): DGGITQSPKYLFRKEGQNVTLSCEQNLNHDAMYWYRQDPGQGLRLIYYSQIVNDFQKGDIAEGYSVSREKKESFPLTVTSAQKNPTAFYLCASSIPGVGQPQHFGDGTRLSIL.